The rows below give T cell receptor beta chains drawn from one sample of a study of cytomegalovirus exposure and HLA in healthy donors. Produced via immunoSEQ multiplex PCR; TCRdb's table is partial and in-frame only. The sample lists over 80,000 clones, more than 60% occurring once. The sample consisted of PBMCs. All receptors come from a man in his fifties or sixties in good health and CMV-seropositive. The CDR3 runs from the conserved cysteine through the conserved F or W. The order of the fields is D gene, clone size, V gene, J gene, CDR3 DNA, CDR3 protein. A D gene is named only where the DNA matches it firmly. Rows give clone size only sometimes, using once, few, many, or a class for an expanded clone.

D: TRBD2
size: .
V: TRBV5-1
J: TRBJ2-7
DNA: TGCGCCAGCAGATACGATGGACTAGCGGGGGGAGGCGAGCAGTACTTC
CDR3: CASRYDGLAGGGEQYF

D: .
size: .
V: TRBV5-1
J: TRBJ2-2
DNA: TGCGCCAGCGACGAGGGCCCGTTCGCGAACACCGGGGAGCTGTTTTTT
CDR3: CASDEGPFANTGELFF

D: TRBD2
size: once
V: TRBV7-6
J: TRBJ2-3
DNA: TGTGCCAGCAGCGCGGGACTAGCGGGGGGTTTACGGGATACGCAGTATTTT
CDR3: CASSAGLAGGLRDTQYF

D: TRBD1
size: .
V: TRBV27
J: TRBJ2-1
DNA: TGTGCCAGCAGTTTATCGGGACAGGGCTCCTACAATGAGCAGTTCTTC
CDR3: CASSLSGQGSYNEQFF

D: .
size: .
V: TRBV18
J: TRBJ2-5
DNA: TGTGCCAGCTCAGCAACAGAAGAGACCCAGTACTTC
CDR3: CASSATEETQYF

D: .
size: .
V: TRBV5-1
J: TRBJ1-6
DNA: TGCGCCAGCAGCTCCGACAGAAATTCACCCCTCCACTTT
CDR3: CASSSDRNSPLHF

D: TRBD2
size: .
V: TRBV6-6
J: TRBJ2-1
DNA: TGTGCCAGCAGTTACTCGTCTAGCGGGGGGAGCAATGAGCAGTTCTTC
CDR3: CASSYSSSGGSNEQFF

D: .
size: .
V: TRBV6-5
J: TRBJ1-2
DNA: TGTGCCAGCAGTCCTGGGGGACTCTATGGCTACACCTTC
CDR3: CASSPGGLYGYTF

D: TRBD1
size: once
V: TRBV6-1
J: TRBJ1-1
DNA: TGTGCCAGCAGTGTGACAGGGGGCCGGGGAGAAGCTTTCTTT
CDR3: CASSVTGGRGEAFF

D: .
size: .
V: TRBV7-3
J: TRBJ2-4
DNA: TGTGCCAGCAGCCACAAGGACAGTCTAGCCAAAAACATTCAGTACTTC
CDR3: CASSHKDSLAKNIQYF

D: .
size: .
V: TRBV5-5
J: TRBJ2-7
DNA: TGTGCCAGCAGCTTGGGCTCAGGGGCTCCCTCCTACGAGCAGTACTTC
CDR3: CASSLGSGAPSYEQYF

D: TRBD2
size: .
V: TRBV5-7
J: TRBJ2-3
DNA: TGTGCCAGCAGCTTGTGGACTAGCGGGGGGTGTTTTAGCACAGATACGCAGTATTTT
CDR3: CASSLWTSGGCFSTDTQYF

D: .
size: .
V: TRBV11-3
J: TRBJ2-1
DNA: TGTGCCAGCAGCTTAACAGGGTACAATGAGCAGTTCTTC
CDR3: CASSLTGYNEQFF

D: .
size: .
V: TRBV6-5
J: TRBJ2-3
DNA: TGTGCCAGCAGTTACCAGACAGCGAGCACAGATACGCAGTATTTT
CDR3: CASSYQTASTDTQYF

D: TRBD1
size: .
V: TRBV7-8
J: TRBJ2-7
DNA: TGTGCCAGCAGCTTAACGGACAGGGGCTACGAGCAGTACTTC
CDR3: CASSLTDRGYEQYF

D: .
size: .
V: TRBV30
J: TRBJ2-3
DNA: TGTGCCTGGAACACGCGGCGGGGCAAGGCAGATACGCAGTATTTT
CDR3: CAWNTRRGKADTQYF

D: .
size: .
V: TRBV19
J: TRBJ2-5
DNA: TGTGCCAGTAGCCCACTGGCGGGACCCCAAGTCGAGACCCAGTACTTC
CDR3: CASSPLAGPQVETQYF

D: TRBD1
size: .
V: TRBV4-2
J: TRBJ1-6
DNA: TGTGCCAGCCGGTCACAGGGGGCCCCTATGAATAATTCACCCCTCCACTTT
CDR3: CASRSQGAPMNNSPLHF

D: TRBD1
size: once
V: TRBV5-4
J: TRBJ2-1
DNA: TGTGCCAGCAGCATCGGACAGGGGGTTTACAATGAGCAGTTCTTC
CDR3: CASSIGQGVYNEQFF

D: .
size: .
V: TRBV9
J: TRBJ1-2
DNA: TGTGCCAGCAGCAACCGGGATACCGGCAAAGAAGGCTACACCTTC
CDR3: CASSNRDTGKEGYTF

D: TRBD1
size: .
V: TRBV6-1
J: TRBJ1-4
DNA: TGTGCCAGCAGCAGGGACAGGACAGAAAAACTGTTTTTT
CDR3: CASSRDRTEKLFF

D: .
size: .
V: TRBV6-1
J: TRBJ2-7
DNA: TGTGCCAGCACCAGACTGGGCTCCTACGAGCAGTACTTC
CDR3: CASTRLGSYEQYF

D: .
size: .
V: TRBV6-5
J: TRBJ1-2
DNA: TGTGCCAGCAGTTACTCATCGGGGTCCTATGGCTACACCTTC
CDR3: CASSYSSGSYGYTF

D: .
size: .
V: TRBV7-2
J: TRBJ2-7
DNA: TGTGCCAGCAGCTTAGGGAGGCCCCTGGGAGAGCAGTACTTC
CDR3: CASSLGRPLGEQYF

D: .
size: .
V: TRBV2
J: TRBJ1-2
DNA: TGTGCCAGCAGTGCAGGAGGGGATGGCTACACCTTC
CDR3: CASSAGGDGYTF

D: .
size: .
V: TRBV29-1
J: TRBJ1-2
DNA: TGCAGCTTTAAGACGGGGAACTATGGCTACACCTTC
CDR3: CSFKTGNYGYTF

D: .
size: .
V: TRBV5-1
J: TRBJ2-3
DNA: TGCGCCAGCAGGTGGGGCCCCACAGATACGCAGTATTTT
CDR3: CASRWGPTDTQYF

D: TRBD1
size: .
V: TRBV19
J: TRBJ2-5
DNA: TGTGCCAGTAGGGGGACAGGGAGAGGAGAAGAGACCCAGTACTTC
CDR3: CASRGTGRGEETQYF

D: .
size: .
V: TRBV29-1
J: TRBJ2-3
DNA: TGCAGCTTCCAAGGGTGGTCCAGGGGCCCAGATACGCAGTATTTT
CDR3: CSFQGWSRGPDTQYF

D: TRBD2
size: many
V: TRBV28
J: TRBJ2-1
DNA: TGTGCCAGCAGTTTCCTCGGACTAGCGGGGGGCGGGAAACCCAATGAGCAGTTCTTC
CDR3: CASSFLGLAGGGKPNEQFF

D: .
size: .
V: TRBV7-3
J: TRBJ1-1
DNA: TGTGCCAGCAGCCAAAGGGGGAACACTGAAGCTTTCTTT
CDR3: CASSQRGNTEAFF

D: .
size: .
V: TRBV4-1
J: TRBJ2-1
DNA: TGCGCCAGCAGCCACGTCCTTGGGGCCATTCGCGAAGGCTCCAATGAGCAGTTCTTC
CDR3: CASSHVLGAIREGSNEQFF